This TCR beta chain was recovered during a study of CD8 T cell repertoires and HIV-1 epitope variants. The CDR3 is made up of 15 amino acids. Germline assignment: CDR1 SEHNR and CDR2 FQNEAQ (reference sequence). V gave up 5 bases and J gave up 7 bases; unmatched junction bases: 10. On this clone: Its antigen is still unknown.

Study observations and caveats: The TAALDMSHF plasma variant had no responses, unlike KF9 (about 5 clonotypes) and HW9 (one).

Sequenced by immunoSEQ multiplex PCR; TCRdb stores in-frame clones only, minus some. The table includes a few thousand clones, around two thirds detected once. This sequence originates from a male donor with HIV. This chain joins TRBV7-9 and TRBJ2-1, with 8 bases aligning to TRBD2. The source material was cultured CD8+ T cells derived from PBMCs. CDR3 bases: TGTGCCAGCAGCCCCGAGTGGCGGGAGGAAAATGAGCAGTTCTTC. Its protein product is CASSPEWREENEQFF.